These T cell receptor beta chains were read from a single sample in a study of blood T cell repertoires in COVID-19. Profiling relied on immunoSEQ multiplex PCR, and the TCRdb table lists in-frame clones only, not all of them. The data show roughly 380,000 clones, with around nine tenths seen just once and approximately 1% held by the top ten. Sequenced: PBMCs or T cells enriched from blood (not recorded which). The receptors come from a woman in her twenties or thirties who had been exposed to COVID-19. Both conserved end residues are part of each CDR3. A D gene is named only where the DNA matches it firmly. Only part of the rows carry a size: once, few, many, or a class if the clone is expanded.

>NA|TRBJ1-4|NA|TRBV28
CASSPRLANEKLFF
TGTGCCAGCAGCCCGCGGTTGGCTAATGAAAAACTGTTTTTT
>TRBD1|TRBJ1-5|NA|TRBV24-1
CATGTGGRSNQPQHF
TGTGCCACCGGCACAGGGGGTAGGAGCAATCAGCCCCAGCATTTT
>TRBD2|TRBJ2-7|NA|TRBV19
CASSLRLASGQYF
TGTGCCAGTAGTCTCAGACTAGCCTCCGGGCAGTACTTC
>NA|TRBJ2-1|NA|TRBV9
CASSHGTFNNEQFF
TGTGCCAGCAGTCACGGGACTTTCAACAATGAGCAGTTCTTC
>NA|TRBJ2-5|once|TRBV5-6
CASSTTGGRETQYF
TGTGCCAGCAGCACCACCGGGGGGCGAGAGACCCAGTACTTC
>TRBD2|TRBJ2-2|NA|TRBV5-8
CASSSGTSGRATGELFF
TGTGCCAGCAGCTCCGGGACTAGCGGGAGGGCCACCGGGGAGCTGTTTTTT
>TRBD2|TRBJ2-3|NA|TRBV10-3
CAIRGLGAGATDTQYF
TGTGCCATCCGGGGTCTCGGAGCGGGAGCGACAGATACGCAGTATTTT
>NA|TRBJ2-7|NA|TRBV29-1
CSVELLGESYEQYF
TGCAGCGTTGAATTGCTAGGGGAATCCTACGAGCAGTACTTC
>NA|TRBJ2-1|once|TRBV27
CASSLSSGVGSSYNEQFF
TGTGCCAGCAGTTTATCTTCGGGAGTGGGGAGTTCCTACAATGAGCAGTTCTTC
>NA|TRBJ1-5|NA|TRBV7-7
CASSLWGTGNQPQHF
TGTGCCAGCAGCTTATGGGGGACTGGCAATCAGCCCCAGCATTTT
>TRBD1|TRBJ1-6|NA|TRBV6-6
CASRSQGANSPLHF
TGTGCCAGCAGATCACAGGGGGCGAATTCACCCCTCCACTTT
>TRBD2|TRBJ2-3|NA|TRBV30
CASSSGRALDTQYF
TGTGCCTCAAGTAGCGGGAGGGCCTTAGATACGCAGTATTTT
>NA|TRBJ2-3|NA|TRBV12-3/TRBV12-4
CASSRTDTQYF
TGTGCCAGCAGCCGGACAGATACGCAGTATTTT
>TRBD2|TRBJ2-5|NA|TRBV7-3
CASSSNGGRAGQETQYF
TGTGCCAGCAGTTCAAATGGCGGGAGGGCGGGGCAAGAGACCCAGTACTTC
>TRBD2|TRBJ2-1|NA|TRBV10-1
CASTPGLAPSNEQFF
TGCGCCAGCACCCCGGGACTAGCCCCTTCCAATGAGCAGTTCTTC
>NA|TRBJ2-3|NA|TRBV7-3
CASSLLRPGFEDTQYF
TGTGCCAGCAGCTTATTAAGGCCGGGGTTTGAGGATACGCAGTATTTT
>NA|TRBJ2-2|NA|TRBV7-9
CASSLSGTGELFF
TGTGCCAGCAGCTTAAGCGGCACCGGGGAGCTGTTTTTT
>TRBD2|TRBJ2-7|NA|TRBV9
CASSGPFLAASTSYEQYF
TGTGCCAGCAGCGGACCGTTTCTAGCGGCTTCTACCTCCTACGAGCAGTACTTC
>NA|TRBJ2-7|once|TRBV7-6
CASSLAAQGGFYEQYF
TGTGCCAGCAGCTTAGCCGCCCAGGGGGGATTTTACGAGCAGTACTTC
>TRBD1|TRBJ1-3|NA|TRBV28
CASSYWTGEGNTIYF
TGTGCCAGCAGTTACTGGACAGGGGAAGGCAACACCATATATTTT
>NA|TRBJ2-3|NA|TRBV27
CASSSGLPDTQYF
TGTGCCAGCAGTTCGGGACTCCCAGATACGCAGTATTTT
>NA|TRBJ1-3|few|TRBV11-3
CASSLSTGSGNTIYF
TGTGCCAGCAGCTTATCGACGGGCTCTGGAAACACCATATATTTT
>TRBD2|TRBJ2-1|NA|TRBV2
CASSEAWREGGDEQFF
TGTGCCAGCAGTGAAGCCTGGCGGGAGGGAGGGGATGAGCAGTTCTTC
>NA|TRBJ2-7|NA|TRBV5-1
CASSLALGGAIYEQYF
TGCGCCAGCAGCTTGGCCCTGGGGGGGGCTATCTACGAGCAGTACTTC
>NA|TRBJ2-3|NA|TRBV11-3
CASSLGSWGASTDTQYF
TGTGCCAGCAGCTTAGGAAGCTGGGGAGCCAGCACAGATACGCAGTATTTT
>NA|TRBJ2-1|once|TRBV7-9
CASSLWYLGREGYNEQFF
TGTGCCAGCAGCTTATGGTATTTGGGTCGAGAGGGCTACAATGAGCAGTTCTTC
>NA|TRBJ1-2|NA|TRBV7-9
CASSSWQGGYTF
TGTGCCAGCAGTTCCTGGCAGGGCGGCTACACCTTC
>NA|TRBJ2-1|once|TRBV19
CASSIGTGIYNEQFF
TGTGCCAGTAGTATAGGGACGGGGATCTACAATGAGCAGTTCTTC
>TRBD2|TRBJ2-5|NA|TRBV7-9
CASSRVLAGVQETQYF
TGTGCCAGCAGCCGCGTTTTAGCGGGAGTCCAAGAGACCCAGTACTTC
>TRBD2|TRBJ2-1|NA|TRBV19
CASTDLTSGSNEQFF
TGTGCCAGTACCGACCTTACTAGCGGGAGTAATGAGCAGTTCTTC
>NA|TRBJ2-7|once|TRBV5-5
CASSLNRDVREQYF
TGTGCCAGCAGCTTGAACAGGGATGTCCGCGAGCAGTACTTC
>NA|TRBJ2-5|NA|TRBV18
CASSYLRVSYRETQYF
TGTGCCAGCTCCTATCTGAGGGTTTCTTACCGAGAGACCCAGTACTTC
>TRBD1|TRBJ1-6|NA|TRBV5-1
CASSLVRQGNSPLHF
TGCGCCAGCAGCTTGGTCCGACAGGGTAATTCACCCCTCCACTTT
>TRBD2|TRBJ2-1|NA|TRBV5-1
CASSLGGSGNVNEQFF
TGCGCCAGCAGCTTGGGAGGGAGCGGGAACGTCAATGAGCAGTTCTTC
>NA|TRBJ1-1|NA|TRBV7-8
CASSLGRNTEAFF
TGTGCCAGCAGCTTAGGGAGGAACACTGAAGCTTTCTTT
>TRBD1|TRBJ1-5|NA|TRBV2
CASSDRDSNQPQHF
TGTGCCAGCTCCGACAGGGATAGCAATCAGCCCCAGCATTTT
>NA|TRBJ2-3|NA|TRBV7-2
CASGWTGLSTDTQYF
TGTGCCAGCGGGTGGACCGGACTTTCCACAGATACGCAGTATTTT
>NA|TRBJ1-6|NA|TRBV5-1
CASSLEEFSNSPLHF
TGCGCCAGCAGCTTGGAGGAGTTCTCTAATTCACCCCTCCACTTT
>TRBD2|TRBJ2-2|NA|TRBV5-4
CASLAGGERTGELFF
TGTGCCAGCCTCGCGGGGGGCGAACGGACCGGGGAGCTGTTTTTT
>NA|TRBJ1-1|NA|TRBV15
CATSRDWEVLNTEAFF
TGTGCCACCAGCAGAGATTGGGAGGTATTGAACACTGAAGCTTTCTTT
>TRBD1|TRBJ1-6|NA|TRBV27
CASRGQGSSPLHF
TGTGCCAGCAGAGGACAGGGGAGTTCACCCCTCCACTTT